The sequence of this T cell receptor (beta chain) was determined in a study of glioma-infiltrating T cells after dendritic cell vaccination. The overall study: Monocyte-derived dendritic cells, cultured 7 to 8 days with IL-4 and GM-CSF, were pulsed with autologous tumor lysate.

This clone was picked up one time. The antigen remains unidentified. Deletions cut 3 bases from V and 13 bases from J, with 13 bases between. CDR3 length: 12 amino acids. Germline V gene lookup returns CDR1 LNHDA and CDR2 SQIVND (reference sequence). Findings and limits, study-wide: Patients with more pretreatment TILs had longer time to progression and survival.

Isocitrate dehydrogenase mutation was absent in all glioblastoma patients. The table came from immunoSEQ multiplex PCR; TCRdb's copy has only in-frame clones and leaves some out. The table lists tens of thousands of clones, approximately 90% of them singletons. This receptor was obtained from a human donor with glioblastoma. This chain joins TRBV19 and TRBJ2-1; D call uncertain. Sequencing was performed on blood, taken before dendritic cell vaccination. CDR3 region: CASSIREAAQFF. CDR3 bases: TGTGCCAGTAGTATTCGTGAGGCGGCACAGTTCTTC.